This TCR beta chain came from a study of T cell repertoires in cytomegalovirus infection. Looking at the study overall: Signatures in public TCR beta sequences pointed to both CMV infection and matching HLA type.

About this clonotype: Its specificity is unknown.

Whole-study results and caveats: Using cumulative public TCR beta family frequency, the authors identified those who carried CMV together with the relevant HLA. Dominating the ex vivo response were HLA-C-restricted CMV-specific TCR beta clonotypes.

CDR1 LGHDT and CDR2 YNNKEL come from the germline V gene (reference sequence). The CDR3 totals 15 residues. The V and J ends lost 0 bases and 7 bases, in that order; junction bases with no gene match: 6. TCRdb re-called the reads with MiXCR, one entry per CDR3 protein. In the table there are roughly 700,000 distinct CDR3 sequences, around a third of which are singletons. The chain is built from TRBV3-1 and TRBJ2-7, with TRBD2 matching over 10 bases. The source of this sequence is a human donor in good health (CMV status not recorded). Some clones in this sample may be carry-over from other donors' samples. This specimen was cultured PBMCs, taken from culture after CMV antigen stimulation. The CDR3: CASSQEGLAPGEQYF. CDR3 bases: TGTGCCAGCAGCCAAGAGGGACTAGCGCCGGGGGAGCAGTACTTC.